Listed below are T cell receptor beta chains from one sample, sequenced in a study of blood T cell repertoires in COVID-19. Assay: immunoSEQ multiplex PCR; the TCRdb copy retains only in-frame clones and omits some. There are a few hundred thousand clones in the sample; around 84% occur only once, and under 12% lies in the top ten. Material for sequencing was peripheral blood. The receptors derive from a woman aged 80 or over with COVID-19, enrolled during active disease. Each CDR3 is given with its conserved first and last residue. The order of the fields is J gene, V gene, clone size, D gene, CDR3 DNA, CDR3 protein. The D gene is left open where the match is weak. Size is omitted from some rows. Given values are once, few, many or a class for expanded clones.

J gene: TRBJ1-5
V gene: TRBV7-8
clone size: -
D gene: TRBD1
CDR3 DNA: TGTGCCAGCAGCCTCGGGACAGCCTTTACCAATCAGCCCCAGCATTTT
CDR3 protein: CASSLGTAFTNQPQHF

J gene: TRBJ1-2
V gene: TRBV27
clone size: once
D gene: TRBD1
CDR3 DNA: TGTGCCAGCAGTTTTGGGACAGGGGGTAACTATGGCTACACCTTC
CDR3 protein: CASSFGTGGNYGYTF

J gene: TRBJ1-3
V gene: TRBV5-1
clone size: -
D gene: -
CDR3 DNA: TGCGCCAGCAGCCTGGGAACCTACTCTGGAAACACCATATATTTT
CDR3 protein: CASSLGTYSGNTIYF

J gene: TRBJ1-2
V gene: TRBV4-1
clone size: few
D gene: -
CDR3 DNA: TGCGCCAGCAGCCAAACTAGCCGCCCTGGGGTTAACTATGGCTACACCTTC
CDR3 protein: CASSQTSRPGVNYGYTF

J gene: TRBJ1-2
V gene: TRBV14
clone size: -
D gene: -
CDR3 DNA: TGTGCCAGCAGCCAAGCTGTGTCCTATGGCTACACCTTC
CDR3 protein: CASSQAVSYGYTF

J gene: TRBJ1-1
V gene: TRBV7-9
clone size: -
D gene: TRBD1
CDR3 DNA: TGTGCCAGCAGCTTGGGGGACAGGGGGGCTCTGGCTTTCTTT
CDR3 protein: CASSLGDRGALAFF

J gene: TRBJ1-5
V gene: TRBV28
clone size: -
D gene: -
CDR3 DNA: TGTGCCAGCAGCCTATTTCGGGGGGTCGGGGCCCAGCATTTT
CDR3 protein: CASSLFRGVGAQHF

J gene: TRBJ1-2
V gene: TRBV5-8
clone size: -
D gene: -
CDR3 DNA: TGTGCCAGCAGAGGTCAGGGCGAAGGCTATGGCTACACCTTC
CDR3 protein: CASRGQGEGYGYTF

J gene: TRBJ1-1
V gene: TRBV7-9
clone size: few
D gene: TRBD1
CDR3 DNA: TGTGCCAGCAGCTTAGCGGGACAGTCGGAGGCTTTCTTT
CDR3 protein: CASSLAGQSEAFF

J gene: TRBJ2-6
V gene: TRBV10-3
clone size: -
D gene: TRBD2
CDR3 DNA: TGTGCCATCAGTGACGGCGGGGGACTCTCTGGGGCCAACGTCCTGACTTTC
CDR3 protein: CAISDGGGLSGANVLTF

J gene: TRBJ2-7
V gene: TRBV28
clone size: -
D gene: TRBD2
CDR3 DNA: TGTGCCAGCAGTGCGGGGGGGTCAAACGAGCAGTACTTC
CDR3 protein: CASSAGGSNEQYF

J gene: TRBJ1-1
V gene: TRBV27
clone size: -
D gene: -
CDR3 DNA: TGTGCCAGCAGTTTATCAGGGGTGTCAACGAACACTGAAGCTTTCTTT
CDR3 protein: CASSLSGVSTNTEAFF

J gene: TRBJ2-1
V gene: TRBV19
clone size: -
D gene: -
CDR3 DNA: TGTGCCAGTAGAGGTGTGGGGGCCGGGTCCTACAATGAGCAGTTCTTC
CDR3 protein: CASRGVGAGSYNEQFF

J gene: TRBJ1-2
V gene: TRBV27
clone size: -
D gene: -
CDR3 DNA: TGTGCCAGCAGGACAAGGGGTGGCTACACCTTC
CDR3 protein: CASRTRGGYTF

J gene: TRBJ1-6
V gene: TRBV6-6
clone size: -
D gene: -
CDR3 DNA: TGTGCCAGCAGTTACATGGACAGCTCTTCACCCCTCCACTTT
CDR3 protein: CASSYMDSSSPLHF

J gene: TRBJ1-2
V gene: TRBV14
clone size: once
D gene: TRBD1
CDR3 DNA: TGTGCCAGCAGCCGGGACAGGACCTTCTATGGCTACACCTTC
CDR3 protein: CASSRDRTFYGYTF

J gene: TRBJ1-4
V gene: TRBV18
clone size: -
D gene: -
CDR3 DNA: TGTGCCAGCTCACCGGGGCTAACTAATGAAAAACTGTTTTTT
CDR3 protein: CASSPGLTNEKLFF

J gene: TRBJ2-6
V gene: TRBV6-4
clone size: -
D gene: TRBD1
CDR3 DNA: TGTGCCAGCAGCCGGGACAGGGCCTCCTCTGGGGCCAACGTCCTGACTTTC
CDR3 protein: CASSRDRASSGANVLTF

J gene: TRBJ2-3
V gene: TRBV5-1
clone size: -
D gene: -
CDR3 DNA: TGCGCCAGCAGCAGGCGGGGGACAGGCATAGATACGCAGTATTTT
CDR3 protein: CASSRRGTGIDTQYF

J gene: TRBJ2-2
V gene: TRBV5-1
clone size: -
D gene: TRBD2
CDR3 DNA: TGCGCCAGCAGCGCCTCGGGGGGGCGAACCGGGGAGCTGTTTTTT
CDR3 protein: CASSASGGRTGELFF

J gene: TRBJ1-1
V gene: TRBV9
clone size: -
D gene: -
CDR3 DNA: TGTGCCAGCAGCGGAGACAGAGGTATGAACACTGAAGCTTTCTTT
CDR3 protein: CASSGDRGMNTEAFF

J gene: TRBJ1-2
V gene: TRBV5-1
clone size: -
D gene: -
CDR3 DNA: TGCGCCAGCAGCCCGGACTCAGGTTTGGGTGGCTACACCTTC
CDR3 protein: CASSPDSGLGGYTF

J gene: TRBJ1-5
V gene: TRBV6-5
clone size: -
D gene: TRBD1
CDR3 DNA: TGTGCCAGCAGCTACGGACAGGGGGGCAATCAGCCCCAGCATTTT
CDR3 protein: CASSYGQGGNQPQHF

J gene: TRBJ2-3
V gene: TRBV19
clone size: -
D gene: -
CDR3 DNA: TGTGCCAGTAGTACACAGGGCAGCACAGATACGCAGTATTTT
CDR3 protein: CASSTQGSTDTQYF